This is a list of T cell receptor beta chains from one sample in a study of neurological immune-mediated disorders. TCRdb fed the 5' RACE reads into MiXCR, producing one record per CDR3 protein. The sample contains about 84,000 distinct CDR3 sequences, around a tenth of which appear only once. Material: PBMCs. The receptors derive from a man aged 40-50 years in good health. Each CDR3 is given with its conserved first and last residue. D genes are given only for firm matches. Clone size is not always given. Where it is, it says once, few, many or a class for expanded clones.

.	.	TRBV21-1	TRBJ2-1	TGTGCCAGCCCCCTCCGGAGTGATCGCGGACCCACCCCCTACAATGAGCAGTTCTTC	CASPLRSDRGPTPYNEQFF
many	.	TRBV7-2	TRBJ2-1	TGTGCCAGCAGCTCCAGTCCGTCCCTAGAGCAGTTCTTC	CASSSSPSLEQFF
.	TRBD2	TRBV3-1	TRBJ2-7	TGTGCCAGCAGATCCAGCGGGACGATCTCCTACGAGCAGTACTTC	CASRSSGTISYEQYF
many	TRBD2	TRBV11-1	TRBJ2-1	TGTGCCAGCAGCTTCCCGGGACTAGTTGAAAATGAGCAGTTCTTC	CASSFPGLVENEQFF
.	.	TRBV20-1	TRBJ2-5	TGCAGTGCTAGTGATCGGGATGGGTTAGAGACCCAGTACTTC	CSASDRDGLETQYF
many	TRBD1	TRBV5-8	TRBJ2-1	TGTGCCAGCAGTTCCGGGACAGGCGGATACAATGAGCAGTTCTTC	CASSSGTGGYNEQFF
many	.	TRBV3-1	TRBJ1-4	TGTGCCAGCAGCCAAGGGCCCGAAAAACTGTTTTTT	CASSQGPEKLFF
many	TRBD2	TRBV5-1	TRBJ2-3	TGCGCCAGCCGGACTAGCGGGGAGTTAGATACGCAGTATTTT	CASRTSGELDTQYF
many	TRBD2	TRBV5-5	TRBJ2-3	TGTGCCAGCAGCTTGTATCCAGCGGGGGGGTCTAGCACAGATACGCAGTATTTT	CASSLYPAGGSSTDTQYF
many	.	TRBV24-1	TRBJ2-2	TGTGCCACCAGTGGGTATCGATACACCGGGGAGCTGTTTTTT	CATSGYRYTGELFF
many	.	TRBV5-5	TRBJ1-2	TGTGCCAGCAGCTTGGCCGGGGCAGGGGAGAGCTATGGCTACACCTTC	CASSLAGAGESYGYTF
many	.	TRBV28	TRBJ1-5	TGTGCCAGCAGTTTGGCGGGAAGGGCGTATAGCAATCAGCCCCAGCATTTT	CASSLAGRAYSNQPQHF
many	.	TRBV2	TRBJ2-1	TGTGCCAGTAACAGGGAGCGCGACAATGAGCAGTTCTTC	CASNRERDNEQFF
many	TRBD1	TRBV28	TRBJ2-7	TGTGCCAGCAGTGCTTGGGACAGCACCCAAGGAGAGCAGTACTTC	CASSAWDSTQGEQYF
many	.	TRBV29-1	TRBJ2-5	TGCAGCGCAGATGGGGGAGCGGAGACCCAGTACTTC	CSADGGAETQYF
few	.	TRBV29-1	TRBJ1-5	TGCAGCGTCCTATTACAGGGAGGCGGCAATCAGCCCCAGCATTTT	CSVLLQGGGNQPQHF
many	.	TRBV5-5	TRBJ2-1	TGTGCCAGCAGCGTAACTAGTGAAATTTACAATGAGCAGTTCTTC	CASSVTSEIYNEQFF
few	TRBD2	TRBV9	TRBJ2-3	TGTGCCAGCAGCGTGTCTAGCGGGGGGGCTAACACAGATACGCAGTATTTT	CASSVSSGGANTDTQYF
medium-sized	.	TRBV3-1	TRBJ2-7	TGTGCCAGCAGCCAAAACACGTACGAGCAGTACTTC	CASSQNTYEQYF
many	.	TRBV6-5	TRBJ1-1	TGTGCCAGCAGTTACTCGAGCTCGGGCACTGAAGCTTTCTTT	CASSYSSSGTEAFF
.	TRBD2	TRBV28	TRBJ2-5	TGTACCAGCAGCCCCCAGCTGGGACTAGTTCGAGAGACCCAGTACTTC	CTSSPQLGLVRETQYF
many	.	TRBV5-5	TRBJ1-2	TGTGCCAGCAGCGACAGTCCAGTCTATGGCTACACCTTC	CASSDSPVYGYTF
many	TRBD1	TRBV15	TRBJ2-7	TGTGCCACCAGCAGACGCACGGACAGGTACGAGCAGTACTTC	CATSRRTDRYEQYF
many	.	TRBV3-1	TRBJ2-2	TGTGCCAGCAGCCAAGATTGGGCAGCTAACACCGGGGAGCTGTTTTTT	CASSQDWAANTGELFF
many	TRBD1	TRBV7-9	TRBJ1-4	TGTGCCAGCAGCCGGGACAGGGTAGATGAAAAACTGTTTTTT	CASSRDRVDEKLFF
.	TRBD1	TRBV7-9	TRBJ1-2	TGTGCCAGCAGTTCAGGGGGTAGAAGCTATGGCTACACCTTC	CASSSGGRSYGYTF
few	TRBD1	TRBV29-1	TRBJ1-1	TGCAGCGGTAGGGACAGCAGCCTTGAAGCTTTCTTT	CSGRDSSLEAFF
many	.	TRBV7-2	TRBJ2-2	TGTGCCAGCAGCTTAGCGTCTGGTAGATTCTCCGGGGAGCTGTTTTTT	CASSLASGRFSGELFF
many	TRBD2	TRBV15	TRBJ2-1	TGTGCCACCAGCAGAGATAGGGGACTAGCGCATGAGCAGTTCTTC	CATSRDRGLAHEQFF
many	.	TRBV20-1	TRBJ1-1	TGCAGTGGTAAGGCTGCCGGATGGAACACTGAAGCTTTCTTT	CSGKAAGWNTEAFF
many	.	TRBV6-6	TRBJ1-2	TGTGCCAGCAGTTACAAGGGTCGGAGCTATGGCTACACCTTC	CASSYKGRSYGYTF
many	TRBD1	TRBV7-2	TRBJ2-5	TGTGCCAGCAGCTCCGAGGGACAGGCGGGGGAGACCCAGTACTTC	CASSSEGQAGETQYF
many	TRBD1	TRBV10-3	TRBJ2-3	TGTGCCATCAGATTAGGGACAGGGGGCAACACAGATACGCAGTATTTT	CAIRLGTGGNTDTQYF
many	.	TRBV20-1	TRBJ1-4	TGCAGTGCTTTTAACCTGGGTGAAAAACTGTTTTTT	CSAFNLGEKLFF
many	.	TRBV5-1	TRBJ2-6	TGCGCCAGTATCCGGGACCTTGACCCGGGGGCCAACGTCCTGACTTTC	CASIRDLDPGANVLTF
many	.	TRBV6-1	TRBJ1-2	TGTGCCAACACACCAGGGACCGCCACTATCGGCTACACCTTC	CANTPGTATIGYTF
many	.	TRBV27	TRBJ2-7	TGTGCCAGCTATCCTGGAACGGGCCAATACTACGAGCAGTACTTC	CASYPGTGQYYEQYF
many	.	TRBV24-1	TRBJ2-7	TGTGCCACCAGTGATTTCGGGAACGAGCAGTACTTC	CATSDFGNEQYF
many	.	TRBV12-3/TRBV12-4	TRBJ1-4	TGTGCCAGCAGTCCCCGGGAGCCTGAAGAACTGTTTTTT	CASSPREPEELFF
few	.	TRBV14	TRBJ1-3	TGTGCCAGCAGCCAACTGGGAGCAGAGAGCTCTGGAAACACCATATATTTT	CASSQLGAESSGNTIYF
many	TRBD2	TRBV7-2	TRBJ2-3	TGTGCCAGCAGCCTAATCGGTATAGCGGGAGCCCGCACAGATACGCAGTATTTT	CASSLIGIAGARTDTQYF